Sequencing of this T cell receptor (beta chain) was carried out in a study of prognosis after radiotherapy for stage I lung cancer. Study-wide context: Post-radiotherapy, distant metastases were observed in a few patients (median roughly 7 months), whereas no significant progression was observed in fewer than 18.

Amplification of TCR beta CDR3 from genomic DNA used two-round multiplex PCR. Primers were specific to each TRBV and TRBJ gene in first-round PCR. MiXCR, applied by TCRdb to the multiplex PCR reads, yields one record per CDR3 protein. The sample yields fewer than 35,000 distinct CDR3 sequences, 48% seen once. From germline, CDR1 is KGHSH and CDR2 LQKENI. The length of the CDR3 is 15 residues. V lost 4 bases and J lost 4, with 11 bases in between. There are many counts of this clonotype. This chain connects TRBV18 to TRBJ1-6; D possibly corresponds to TRBD1 (5 bases). The receptor was isolated from a donor older than 45 with non-small cell lung cancer. The specimen was PBMCs, collected before or after stereotactic body radiation therapy (not recorded which). Here the CDR3 reads CASSLGRTYNSPLHF. The DNA of the CDR3 is TGTGCCAGCTCACTGGGACGGACTTATAATTCACCCCTCCACTTT.